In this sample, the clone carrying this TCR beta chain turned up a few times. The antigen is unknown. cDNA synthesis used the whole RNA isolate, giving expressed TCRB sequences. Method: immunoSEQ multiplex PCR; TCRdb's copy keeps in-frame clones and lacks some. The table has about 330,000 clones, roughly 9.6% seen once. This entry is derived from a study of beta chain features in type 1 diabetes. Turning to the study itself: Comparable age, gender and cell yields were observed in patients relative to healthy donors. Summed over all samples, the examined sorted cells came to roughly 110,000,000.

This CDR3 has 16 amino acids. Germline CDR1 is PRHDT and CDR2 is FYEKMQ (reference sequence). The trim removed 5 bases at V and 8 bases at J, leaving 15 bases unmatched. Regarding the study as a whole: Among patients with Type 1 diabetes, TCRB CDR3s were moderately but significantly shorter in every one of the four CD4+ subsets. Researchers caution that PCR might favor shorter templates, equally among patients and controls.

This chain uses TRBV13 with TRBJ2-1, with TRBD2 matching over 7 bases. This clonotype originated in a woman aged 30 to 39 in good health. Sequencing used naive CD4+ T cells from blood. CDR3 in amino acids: CASSAMPGLSKHEQFF. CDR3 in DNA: TGTGCCAGCAGCGCGATGCCGGGACTATCTAAGCATGAGCAGTTCTTC.